A selection of T cell receptor beta chains follows, all from one sample in a study of shared clonotypes between healthy human individuals. The table came from immunoSEQ multiplex PCR; TCRdb's copy has only in-frame clones and leaves some out. The data contain approximately 980,000 clones, over 75% of them seen just once; the ten biggest clones take up about 1.5%. The sequencing input was memory CD4+ T cells sorted from blood. All receptors derive from a man between 18 and 29 years old in good health. CDR3s include the opening cysteine and the closing phenylalanine or tryptophan. Each record gives: D gene, V gene, clone size, J gene, CDR3 protein, CDR3 DNA. The D gene is left open where the match is weak. Size values are once, few and many counts, or a class for expanded clones, and some rows have none.

-	TRBV19	-	TRBJ1-5	CASRRPNQAPQHF	TGTGCCAGTAGAAGACCCAATCAGGCGCCCCAGCATTTT
-	TRBV6-6	-	TRBJ1-1	CASSYLTGNTEAFF	TGTGCCAGCAGTTATTTGACAGGGAACACTGAAGCTTTCTTT
TRBD1	TRBV18	-	TRBJ2-4	CASSPRGQDARHF	TGTGCCAGCTCACCTCGGGGACAGGACGCTCGGCACTTC
-	TRBV7-9	-	TRBJ2-3	CASSIVTFSSTDTQYF	TGTGCCAGCAGCATTGTGACATTCTCTAGCACAGATACGCAGTATTTT
-	TRBV11-2	once	TRBJ2-4	CASRSPGGGGVGIQYF	TGTGCCAGCAGATCCCCCGGCGGGGGCGGGGTCGGCATTCAGTACTTC
-	TRBV10-3	once	TRBJ2-3	CAISESTRGTSTDTQYF	TGTGCCATCAGTGAGTCGACGAGGGGGACTAGCACAGATACGCAGTATTTT
-	TRBV19	-	TRBJ2-5	CASSTLGTKETQYF	TGTGCCAGTAGTACGCTCGGGACAAAAGAGACCCAGTACTTC
-	TRBV15	once	TRBJ2-6	CATSRNGGRVLTF	TGTGCCACCAGCCGTAACGGGGGCCGTGTCCTGACTTTC
-	TRBV30	-	TRBJ2-4	CAWSFGVRFGNIQYF	TGTGCCTGGAGTTTCGGGGTACGTTTTGGAAACATTCAGTACTTC
-	TRBV29-1	few	TRBJ1-5	CSVVLAGRGGNQPQHF	TGCAGCGTTGTCCTCGCCGGTCGTGGAGGCAATCAGCCCCAGCATTTT
TRBD1	TRBV11-2	-	TRBJ1-5	CASSSGQHQPQHF	TGTGCCAGCAGCTCGGGACAGCATCAGCCCCAGCATTTT
-	TRBV7-2	-	TRBJ2-1	CASSRGLRSGSSNNEQFF	TGTGCCAGCAGCCGAGGACTAAGAAGCGGATCGTCCAACAATGAGCAGTTCTTC
-	TRBV11-3	-	TRBJ2-1	CASSFDGYNEQFF	TGTGCCAGCAGCTTTGATGGGTACAATGAGCAGTTCTTC
-	TRBV28	-	TRBJ1-5	CASSLGDRAPQHF	TGTGCCAGCAGTTTGGGGGATCGGGCGCCCCAGCATTTT
-	TRBV4-3	-	TRBJ2-6	CASSQDHRAHSGANVLTF	TGCGCCAGCAGCCAAGATCACAGAGCCCACTCTGGGGCCAACGTCCTGACTTTC
TRBD2	TRBV6-1	-	TRBJ2-1	CASSGAGGSYNEQFF	TGTGCCAGCAGTGGCGCGGGAGGCTCTTACAATGAGCAGTTCTTC
-	TRBV27	-	TRBJ2-7	CASRDPAGSSYEQYF	TGTGCCAGCAGAGACCCCGCCGGGAGCTCCTACGAGCAGTACTTC
-	TRBV5-8	few	TRBJ1-4	CASSRGEKLFF	TGTGCCAGCAGCAGAGGAGAAAAACTGTTTTTT
-	TRBV18	-	TRBJ2-7	CASSPVLSSYEQYF	TGTGCCAGCTCACCCGTCTTGAGCTCCTACGAGCAGTACTTC
-	TRBV19	-	TRBJ2-2	CASSSITGELFF	TGTGCCAGTAGTAGCATCACCGGGGAGCTGTTTTTT
TRBD2	TRBV5-4	-	TRBJ2-3	CASKKRGGTDTQYF	TGTGCCAGCAAAAAGCGGGGGGGCACAGATACGCAGTATTTT
-	TRBV7-9	-	TRBJ2-2	CASSFIDTNTGELFF	TGTGCCAGCAGCTTTATCGACACAAACACCGGGGAGCTGTTTTTT
-	TRBV15	few	TRBJ1-5	CATSRERNQPQHF	TGTGCCACCAGCAGAGAGCGTAATCAGCCCCAGCATTTT
TRBD1	TRBV5-1	few	TRBJ1-6	CASSLVAGGNSPLHF	TGCGCCAGCAGCTTGGTGGCAGGGGGGAATTCACCCCTCCACTTT
-	TRBV4-1	-	TRBJ2-7	CASSLMPGGEQYF	TGCGCCAGCAGCCTCATGCCCGGGGGAGAGCAGTACTTC
-	TRBV11-3	-	TRBJ2-5	CASSSSDLNALWRGETQYF	TGTGCCAGCAGCTCCTCCGACCTCAACGCCCTATGGAGAGGAGAGACCCAGTACTTC
TRBD2	TRBV11-2	-	TRBJ2-5	CASSSSGGAGETQYF	TGTGCCAGCAGCTCTAGCGGGGGGGCAGGGGAGACCCAGTACTTC
TRBD1	TRBV2	-	TRBJ1-1	CASSATRTGREAFF	TGTGCCAGCAGTGCAACCCGGACAGGGAGGGAAGCTTTCTTT
-	TRBV27	-	TRBJ2-2	CASTHRVTGELFF	TGTGCCAGCACTCACAGGGTCACCGGGGAGCTGTTTTTT
-	TRBV7-2	-	TRBJ1-4	CASSRGGGEKLFF	TGTGCCAGCAGCCGCGGGGGGGGTGAAAAACTGTTTTTT
-	TRBV7-2	-	TRBJ2-7	CASSLVSQGYEQYF	TGTGCCAGCAGCTTAGTGAGCCAGGGCTACGAGCAGTACTTC
-	TRBV4-3	-	TRBJ1-2	CASSPRQAVHYGYTF	TGCGCCAGCAGCCCACGACAGGCGGTCCACTATGGCTACACCTTC
-	TRBV6-5	-	TRBJ1-2	CASSREGFYGYTF	TGTGCCAGCAGCCGTGAGGGGTTCTATGGCTACACCTTC
-	TRBV5-4	-	TRBJ2-3	CASRQDISSTDTQYF	TGTGCCAGCAGACAAGACATATCTAGCACAGATACGCAGTATTTT
-	TRBV20-1	once	TRBJ1-1	CSAHPSTEAFF	TGCAGTGCCCACCCTAGCACTGAAGCTTTCTTT
TRBD2	TRBV19	-	TRBJ2-7	CASRGLASSYEQYF	TGTGCCAGTAGGGGACTAGCGTCTTCCTACGAGCAGTACTTC
-	TRBV30	-	TRBJ2-5	CAWKKEHGKETQYF	TGTGCCTGGAAGAAAGAACACGGGAAAGAGACCCAGTACTTC
-	TRBV5-4	-	TRBJ2-2	CASRTGGTGELFF	TGTGCCAGCAGAACGGGCGGGACCGGGGAGCTGTTTTTT
TRBD2	TRBV7-6	-	TRBJ2-5	CASSLAQAGGPGTQYF	TGTGCCAGCAGCTTAGCGCAAGCGGGGGGGCCCGGGACCCAGTACTTC
-	TRBV4-2	-	TRBJ2-3	CASSQADTDTQYF	TGTGCCAGCAGCCAAGCTGACACAGATACGCAGTATTTT
-	TRBV7-9	-	TRBJ2-5	CASSLDGASGETQYF	TGTGCCAGCAGCTTAGACGGGGCCTCCGGAGAGACCCAGTACTTC
-	TRBV2	few	TRBJ2-7	CASSAGNVREQYF	TGTGCCAGCAGTGCAGGGAACGTACGAGAGCAGTACTTC
-	TRBV30	-	TRBJ1-2	CAWSVRADYGYTF	TGTGCCTGGAGTGTCAGGGCAGACTATGGCTACACCTTC
TRBD1	TRBV4-3	once	TRBJ2-6	CASSRDLPWTGLSGANVLTF	TGCGCCAGCAGCCGAGATTTACCGTGGACAGGGCTCTCTGGGGCCAACGTCCTGACTTTC
TRBD1	TRBV6-6	-	TRBJ2-3	CASSPTGVETDTQYF	TGTGCCAGCAGTCCGACAGGGGTTGAAACAGATACGCAGTATTTT
TRBD1	TRBV6-1	few	TRBJ1-2	CASRETGMHGYTF	TGTGCCAGCAGAGAGACAGGGATGCATGGCTACACCTTC
TRBD1	TRBV28	-	TRBJ1-2	CASTLQGALGYTF	TGTGCCAGCACACTACAGGGGGCCCTAGGCTACACCTTC